Presented here are 24 T cell receptor beta chains from one specimen sequenced in a study of identifying expanded T cells in peripheral blood. Produced via immunoSEQ multiplex PCR; TCRdb's table is partial and in-frame only. This table holds around 75,000 clones, approximately 87% found once. Sequenced material: blood. The receptor source for this set is a person aged 18 to 70 in good health.

The chain carries TRBV5-5 and TRBJ2-6; D is undetermined. This CDR3 has 15 amino acids. The V gene lost 1 base and the J gene lost 0 bases, with 5 bases spanning the gap. Per germline, CDR1 SGHKS and CDR2 YYEKEE (reference sequence). The CDR3 region is CASSLQFSGANVLTF. CDR3 nucleotides: TGTGCCAGCAGCTTGCAGTTCTCTGGGGCCAACGTCCTGACTTTC.

The CDR3 loop is CASRVSYNSPLHF. DNA of the CDR3: TGTGCCAGCCGGGTCTCCTATAATTCACCCCTCCACTTT. J is TRBJ1-6 and V is TRBV19; D gene unclear. The germline CDR1 and CDR2 sequences are LNHDA and SQIVND (reference sequence). The CDR3 extends over 13 amino acids. Trimming pared 9 bases from V and 0 bases from J, leaving 6 bases between.

As DNA, the CDR3 is TGTGCCAGCTCACCACCCGCAGGGGATGGCTACACCTTC. Encoded protein: CASSPPAGDGYTF. The chain carries TRBV18 and TRBJ1-2; weak D call: TRBD1 (6 bases). The V gene lost 0 bases and the J gene lost 6 bases, with 8 bases spanning the gap. The CDR3 length is 13 residues. Germline values: CDR1 KGHSH, CDR2 LQKENI.

V is TRBV5-8 and J is TRBJ2-7; D ambiguous. Trimming left V 4 bases short and J 4 bases short, with 9 bases between. Per the germline V gene, CDR1 is SGHTS and CDR2 is YDEGEE. CDR3 length equals 12 residues. CDR3 nucleotides: TGTGCCAGCAGCGTGACTGGATACGAGCAGTACTTC. It yields the protein CASSVTGYEQYF.

The rearrangement uses TRBV10-3 and TRBJ1-2; TRBD1 matches 12 bases. The germline CDR1 and CDR2 sequences are ENHRY and SYGVKD. With 10 bases clipped from V and 2 bases from J, the junction kept 5 bases outside the gene matches. This CDR3 is 14 amino acids long. CDR3 nucleotides: TGTGCCAGCTCCGGGACAGGGGGCAACTATGGCTACACCTTC. This gives the protein CASSGTGGNYGYTF.

The chain uses TRBV13 and TRBJ1-2; TRBD1 matches at 7 bases. There are 16 residues in the CDR3. J lost 3 bases, V lost 0 bases, and 7 bases had no gene match. Germline loops: CDR1 PRHDT, CDR2 FYEKMQ (reference sequence). CDR3 sequence: CASSLGRAGGDYGYTF. Written as DNA, the CDR3 is TGTGCCAGCAGCTTAGGCCGGGCAGGGGGTGACTATGGCTACACCTTC. Full variable domain (rest looked up from reference TRBV13 and TRBJ1-2): AAGVIQSPRHLIKEKRETATLKCYPIPRHDTVYWYQQGPGQDPQFLISFYEKMQSDKGSIPDRFSAQQFSDYHSELNMSSLELGDSALYFCASSLGRAGGDYGYTFGSGTRLTVV.

This clone was detected a few times. The CDR3 region is CASSQGLAGGGRTGELFF. The CDR3 DNA follows: TGCGCCAGCAGCCAGGGACTAGCGGGGGGCGGTCGGACCGGGGAGCTGTTTTTT. The chain carries TRBV4-3 and TRBJ2-2, with TRBD2 identical over 15 bases. The germline V gene encodes CDR1 LGHNA and CDR2 YSLEER. The CDR3 runs to 18 residues. V lost 3 bases, J lost 5 bases, and 7 bases stayed unmatched.

The genes are TRBV7-2 and TRBJ2-2; 8 nucleotides agree with TRBD2. With 4 bases clipped from V and 6 bases from J, the junction kept 7 bases outside the gene matches. The CDR3 spans 15 residues. CDR1 and CDR2 (germline): SGHTA, FQGNSA. The CDR3: CASSSNGGVAGELFF. DNA for the CDR3: TGTGCCAGCAGCTCCAACGGGGGGGTGGCCGGGGAGCTGTTTTTT.

The V gene is TRBV4-1, the J gene TRBJ1-5, with D unclear. From germline, CDR1 is MGHRA and CDR2 YSYEKL. V was clipped by 5 bases and J by 3 bases, with 17 bases between them. This CDR3 region has 16 residues. The CDR3 DNA follows: TGCGCCAGCAGCTCGAGCCCGTCCGCGGCCAATCAGCCCCAGCATTTT. Protein: CASSSSPSAANQPQHF.

V is TRBV19 and J is TRBJ1-5, with 8 bases lining up with TRBD1. The CDR3 consists of 12 residues. Germline CDR1 LNHDA, CDR2 SQIVND (reference sequence). Trimming removed 8 bases from V and 4 bases from J; junction bases left unmatched: 1. CDR3 region: CASGDRNQPQHF. Written as DNA, the CDR3 is TGTGCCAGTGGGGACAGGAATCAGCCCCAGCATTTT.

CDR3 region: CASSQEANTGELFF. As DNA, the CDR3 is TGTGCCAGCTCACAGGAAGCGAACACCGGGGAGCTGTTTTTT. The chain joins TRBV18 to TRBJ2-2; D uncertain. Germline V gives CDR1 KGHSH, CDR2 LQKENI. The CDR3 runs to 14 residues. With 4 bases removed from V and 0 bases from J, the gap between germline ends came to 6 bases.

The J gene is TRBJ2-3, the V gene TRBV7-2, with unresolved D. Trimming pared 1 base from V and 5 bases from J, leaving 4 bases between. The CDR3 has 12 residues. The germline CDR1 and CDR2 sequences are SGHTA and FQGNSA. The CDR3 loop reads CASSLVQDTQYF. The DNA for the CDR3 is TGTGCCAGCAGCTTAGTTCAAGATACGCAGTATTTT.

The chain is built from TRBV7-9 and TRBJ1-4; D call uncertain. The CDR3 spans 18 residues. Deletions cut 4 bases from V and 0 bases from J, with 18 bases between. Germline V gene lookup returns CDR1 SEHNR and CDR2 FQNEAQ (reference sequence). CDR3 residues: CASSSPVDRGATNEKLFF. Here the CDR3 DNA reads TGTGCCAGCAGCTCCCCGGTTGACCGGGGTGCAACTAATGAAAAACTGTTTTTT.

The chain recombines TRBV2 with TRBJ2-5; D is unresolved. The CDR3 length is 12 residues. Trimming removed 6 bases from V and 5 bases from J, with 10 bases in between. Looked up from germline, CDR1 is SNHLY and CDR2 is FYNNEI. The CDR3 nucleotides are TGTGCCAGCAGCATACTGTGGGAGACCCAGTACTTC. It codes for CASSILWETQYF.

The V and J genes are TRBV2 and TRBJ1-5; D not certain. Germline V gives CDR1 SNHLY, CDR2 FYNNEI. The CDR3 sequence is 14 residues long. V dropped 6 bases and J dropped 0 bases, with 9 bases sitting between them. CDR3 residues: CASRGSYSNQPQHF. CDR3 sequence (DNA): TGTGCCAGCAGGGGTTCTTATAGCAATCAGCCCCAGCATTTT.

CDR3 amino acids: CASSFDGINQPQHF. DNA for the CDR3: TGCGCCAGCAGCTTTGATGGGATAAATCAGCCCCAGCATTTT. The genes are TRBV5-1 and TRBJ1-5, with D unclear. The CDR3 is 14 amino acids. V gave up 2 bases and J gave up 4 bases, with 10 bases separating them. Looked up from germline, CDR1 is SGHRS and CDR2 is YFSETQ.

The chain has TRBV14 and TRBJ2-7; D is tentatively TRBD1 or TRBD2 (6 bases each). The CDR3 length is 13 residues. Looked up from germline, CDR1 is SGHDN and CDR2 is FVKESK. V was pared by 5 bases and J by 10 bases, with 18 bases between. CDR3 sequence: CASSYRTGAQQYF. The CDR3, as DNA: TGTGCCAGCAGCTACAGGACGGGGGCGCAACAGTACTTC.

In DNA form, the CDR3 reads TGTGCCAGCAGTGAATCGCGTGAAGCTTTCTTT. Translation gives CASSESREAFF. This chain connects TRBV6-1 to TRBJ1-1, with unresolved D. With 2 bases removed from V and 7 bases from J, the gap between germline ends came to 5 bases. The CDR3 loop spans 11 amino acids. Looked up from germline, CDR1 is MNHNS and CDR2 is SASEGT.

The chain couples TRBV7-2 to TRBJ2-1; D remains ambiguous. Germline CDR1 is SGHTA and CDR2 is FQGNSA. V was trimmed by 1 base and J by 4 bases, leaving 20 bases between them. CDR3 length: 18 amino acids. The CDR3 region has the DNA TGTGCCAGCAGCTTAGACTCGCCGGCGTACAGAGGTTACAATGAGCAGTTCTTC. Translation: CASSLDSPAYRGYNEQFF.

This chain connects TRBV27 to TRBJ2-7; D perhaps matches TRBD1 (6 bases). Germline CDR1 is MNHEY and CDR2 is SMNVEV (reference sequence). V was pared by 1 base and J by 12 bases, with 25 bases between. This CDR3 is 16 amino acids long. The CDR3 nucleotides read TGTGCCAGCAGTTTATATTACCCTCACAGGGACCTGAGTGTGTACTTC. Encoded protein: CASSLYYPHRDLSVYF.

V is TRBV5-6 and J is TRBJ1-2; perhaps TRBD1 as D (5 bases). The germline CDR1 and CDR2 sequences are SGHDT and YYEEEE. The germline V and J ends were trimmed by 4 bases and 5 bases, with 12 bases remaining between them. This CDR3 is built from 13 residues. DNA of the CDR3: TGTGCCAGCAGCCCGGGACGGTTTTATGGCTACACCTTC. This encodes CASSPGRFYGYTF. The full variable domain, its missing parts supplied by reference TRBV5-6 and TRBJ1-2, is DAGVTQSPTHLIKTRGQQVTLRCSPKSGHDTVSWYQQALGQGPQFIFQYYEEEERQRGNFPDRFSGHQFPNYSSELNVNALLLGDSALYLCASSPGRFYGYTFGSGTRLTVV.

This chain connects TRBV5-6 to TRBJ2-1; D call uncertain. The V gene's germline CDR1 is SGHDT and CDR2 YYEEEE. Trimming cost V 0 bases and J 4 bases, with 8 bases left between them. This CDR3 region has 14 residues. This CDR3 is CASSLGYAYNEQFF. CDR3 DNA: TGTGCCAGCAGCTTGGGTTACGCATACAATGAGCAGTTCTTC.

This clone appeared a single time. This sequence joins TRBV19 and TRBJ1-1; D uncertain. The CDR3 loop spans 13 amino acids. Trimming removed 3 bases from V and 2 bases from J, with 7 bases in between. Per the germline V gene, CDR1 is LNHDA and CDR2 is SQIVND (reference sequence). The DNA for the CDR3 is TGTGCCAGTAGTATGTCCCCAAACACTGAAGCTTTCTTT. It translates to CASSMSPNTEAFF.

The V call is TRBV5-1, the J call TRBJ1-1; 7 nucleotides match TRBD1. V gave up 4 bases and J gave up 4 bases; unmatched junction bases: 4. CDR1 is SGHRS, CDR2 YFSETQ, per germline. CDR3 size: 13 residues. CDR3 nucleotide sequence: TGCGCCAGCAGCCCAGGGGGTGGCACTGAAGCTTTCTTT. This gives the protein CASSPGGGTEAFF.